This T cell receptor (beta chain) appears in the sequencing data of a study of CD8 T cells in ankylosing spondylitis. Whole-study results and caveats: Disease-associated clones were CD8+ and fairly uncommon in peripheral blood. As reported, disease-linked clones showed significant enrichment in matched ankylosing spondylitis synovial fluid. A TCR beta motif made of several highly homologous variants seemed typical of ankylosing spondylitis blood.

TCRdb analysed the 5' RACE reads with MiXCR anew, one entry per CDR3 protein. The data contain about 130,000 distinct CDR3 sequences, about a sixth of them singletons. This clonotype came up a few times. The antigen remains undetermined. Germline V lookup: CDR1 SGHDT, CDR2 YYEEEE. There are 14 residues in the CDR3. The J segment lost 5 bases and the V segment lost 4 bases, leaving 7 bases of the junction unmatched. The sequencing input was blood, either unsorted or a sorted T cell fraction (not recorded which). The chain recombines TRBV5-6 with TRBJ2-7, with 9 positions matching TRBD1. The receptor was derived from a male donor with ankylosing spondylitis. This CDR3 is CASSHRDREHEQYF. The CDR3 DNA is TGTGCCAGCAGCCACCGGGACAGGGAGCACGAGCAGTACTTC.